These T cell receptor beta chains were read from a single sample in a study of blood T cell repertoires in COVID-19. The table came from immunoSEQ multiplex PCR; TCRdb's copy has only in-frame clones and leaves some out. The sample holds some 290,000 clones, approximately 90% seen once. The sequencing sample was made of PBMCs or T cells enriched from blood (not recorded which). Receptors were obtained from a woman aged 30 to 39 who had been exposed to COVID-19. Each CDR3 is given with its conserved first and last residue. A D gene is named only where the DNA matches it firmly. The size field is filled for only some rows; it gives once, few, many or a size class.

J gene: TRBJ2-7
clone size: -
D gene: -
V gene: TRBV12-3/TRBV12-4
CDR3 protein: CASSLGLYEQYF
CDR3 DNA: TGTGCCAGCAGTTTAGGGCTCTACGAGCAGTACTTC

J gene: TRBJ2-3
clone size: -
D gene: -
V gene: TRBV5-1
CDR3 protein: CASSKGGGTDTQYF
CDR3 DNA: TGCGCCAGCAGCAAGGGAGGAGGAACAGATACGCAGTATTTT

J gene: TRBJ1-2
clone size: -
D gene: TRBD1
V gene: TRBV10-3
CDR3 protein: CAISDTDRVWYGYTF
CDR3 DNA: TGTGCCATCAGTGACACTGACAGGGTTTGGTATGGCTACACCTTC

J gene: TRBJ2-5
clone size: -
D gene: -
V gene: TRBV9
CDR3 protein: CASSVGSGWETQYF
CDR3 DNA: TGTGCCAGCAGCGTAGGGAGCGGGTGGGAGACCCAGTACTTC

J gene: TRBJ1-1
clone size: -
D gene: -
V gene: TRBV12-3/TRBV12-4
CDR3 protein: CASSQGRDTEAFF
CDR3 DNA: TGTGCCAGCAGTCAAGGGAGGGACACTGAAGCTTTCTTT

J gene: TRBJ1-3
clone size: -
D gene: TRBD1
V gene: TRBV6-5
CDR3 protein: CASYDRAGNTIYF
CDR3 DNA: TGTGCCAGCTACGACAGGGCTGGAAACACCATATATTTT

J gene: TRBJ2-7
clone size: -
D gene: TRBD1
V gene: TRBV4-3
CDR3 protein: CASSQVHAGGDEQYF
CDR3 DNA: TGCGCCAGCAGCCAAGTTCACGCAGGGGGCGACGAGCAGTACTTC

J gene: TRBJ2-7
clone size: -
D gene: TRBD1
V gene: TRBV10-2
CDR3 protein: CASSDPTGATYEQYF
CDR3 DNA: TGCGCCAGCAGTGACCCGACAGGGGCAACTTACGAGCAGTACTTC

J gene: TRBJ1-1
clone size: -
D gene: TRBD1
V gene: TRBV5-4
CDR3 protein: CASSPSTGTTEAFF
CDR3 DNA: TGTGCCAGCAGCCCCTCGACAGGGACCACTGAAGCTTTCTTT

J gene: TRBJ2-7
clone size: -
D gene: TRBD2
V gene: TRBV4-2
CDR3 protein: CASSQDAGGGSYEQYF
CDR3 DNA: TGTGCCAGCAGCCAAGATGCGGGGGGGGGCTCCTACGAGCAGTACTTC

J gene: TRBJ2-3
clone size: -
D gene: -
V gene: TRBV12-2
CDR3 protein: CASRSGRGCTDTQYF
CDR3 DNA: TGTGCAAGTCGGAGTGGGCGGGGGTGCACAGATACGCAGTATTTT

J gene: TRBJ2-2
clone size: once
D gene: -
V gene: TRBV18
CDR3 protein: CASSPGWERTYTGELFF
CDR3 DNA: TGTGCCAGCTCACCGGGGTGGGAGCGGACCTACACCGGGGAGCTGTTTTTT

J gene: TRBJ1-2
clone size: once
D gene: -
V gene: TRBV27
CDR3 protein: CASTPHPYTGKLECGYTF
CDR3 DNA: TGTGCCAGCACCCCCCACCCATATACGGGGAAGCTAGAATGCGGCTACACCTTC

J gene: TRBJ1-2
clone size: -
D gene: -
V gene: TRBV7-6
CDR3 protein: CASSLGGEFLDGYTF
CDR3 DNA: TGTGCCAGCAGCTTGGGAGGGGAGTTTTTGGATGGCTACACCTTC

J gene: TRBJ1-4
clone size: few
D gene: -
V gene: TRBV5-1
CDR3 protein: CASSRDKNEKLFF
CDR3 DNA: TGCGCCAGCAGCCGAGACAAGAATGAAAAACTGTTTTTT

J gene: TRBJ1-5
clone size: -
D gene: -
V gene: TRBV2
CDR3 protein: CASSQESGGDQPQHF
CDR3 DNA: TGTGCCAGCAGTCAGGAGAGTGGGGGGGATCAGCCCCAGCATTTT

J gene: TRBJ2-7
clone size: -
D gene: -
V gene: TRBV7-2
CDR3 protein: CASSSGREYEQYF
CDR3 DNA: TGTGCCAGCAGTTCGGGCAGGGAATACGAGCAGTACTTC

J gene: TRBJ1-2
clone size: -
D gene: TRBD1
V gene: TRBV7-9
CDR3 protein: CASSPGQSTF
CDR3 DNA: TGTGCCAGCAGCCCGGGACAGTCCACCTTC

J gene: TRBJ2-1
clone size: -
D gene: TRBD1
V gene: TRBV11-3
CDR3 protein: CASSFLQGASYNEQFF
CDR3 DNA: TGTGCCAGCAGCTTTTTACAGGGGGCTAGTTACAATGAGCAGTTCTTC

J gene: TRBJ1-1
clone size: -
D gene: -
V gene: TRBV25-1
CDR3 protein: CASRRQGSNTEAFF
CDR3 DNA: TGTGCCAGCAGGAGGCAGGGATCAAACACTGAAGCTTTCTTT

J gene: TRBJ2-2
clone size: once
D gene: TRBD1
V gene: TRBV6-1
CDR3 protein: CASSEEDGFGRGRGGELFF
CDR3 DNA: TGTGCCAGCAGTGAAGAAGATGGGTTTGGCAGGGGGCGCGGCGGGGAGCTGTTTTTT

J gene: TRBJ1-2
clone size: -
D gene: -
V gene: TRBV3-1/TRBV3-2
CDR3 protein: CASSQRVRGGYGYTF
CDR3 DNA: TGTGCCAGCAGCCAAAGGGTTCGGGGGGGGTATGGCTACACCTTC

J gene: TRBJ1-1
clone size: -
D gene: -
V gene: TRBV7-9
CDR3 protein: CASTAGFEAFF
CDR3 DNA: TGTGCCAGCACCGCTGGCTTTGAAGCTTTCTTT

J gene: TRBJ1-6
clone size: -
D gene: TRBD1
V gene: TRBV6-5
CDR3 protein: CAGRQGRNNSPLHF
CDR3 DNA: TGTGCCGGAAGACAGGGGAGAAATAATTCACCCCTCCACTTT

J gene: TRBJ1-2
clone size: -
D gene: -
V gene: TRBV9
CDR3 protein: CASSVDPTANYGYTF
CDR3 DNA: TGTGCCAGCAGCGTAGACCCGACAGCTAACTATGGCTACACCTTC

J gene: TRBJ2-5
clone size: -
D gene: TRBD1
V gene: TRBV12-3/TRBV12-4
CDR3 protein: CASLRTGGETQYF
CDR3 DNA: TGTGCCAGCCTTCGGACAGGCGGAGAGACCCAGTACTTC

J gene: TRBJ2-5
clone size: -
D gene: TRBD1
V gene: TRBV24-1
CDR3 protein: CATSDPGQGGETQYF
CDR3 DNA: TGTGCCACCAGTGATCCGGGACAGGGGGGAGAGACCCAGTACTTC

J gene: TRBJ2-5
clone size: -
D gene: TRBD2
V gene: TRBV5-6
CDR3 protein: CASSHWGGAQETQYF
CDR3 DNA: TGTGCCAGCAGCCACTGGGGAGGGGCGCAAGAGACCCAGTACTTC

J gene: TRBJ1-5
clone size: -
D gene: TRBD1
V gene: TRBV18
CDR3 protein: CASSNRAVVGGPQHF
CDR3 DNA: TGTGCCAGCTCAAACCGGGCGGTCGTAGGGGGCCCCCAGCATTTT

J gene: TRBJ2-1
clone size: few
D gene: -
V gene: TRBV7-2
CDR3 protein: CASSLAGGRYEQFF
CDR3 DNA: TGTGCCAGCAGCTTAGCGGGGGGGCGGTATGAGCAGTTCTTC

J gene: TRBJ1-5
clone size: -
D gene: -
V gene: TRBV2
CDR3 protein: CASSIDRSYQPQHF
CDR3 DNA: TGTGCCAGCAGTATAGACAGGTCCTATCAGCCCCAGCATTTT

J gene: TRBJ2-5
clone size: -
D gene: TRBD2
V gene: TRBV4-2
CDR3 protein: CASSQGLAGGQETQYF
CDR3 DNA: TGTGCCAGCAGCCAAGGACTAGCGGGGGGGCAAGAGACCCAGTACTTC

J gene: TRBJ1-2
clone size: -
D gene: TRBD1
V gene: TRBV7-9
CDR3 protein: CASSLGDREWEGYTF
CDR3 DNA: TGTGCCAGCAGCTTAGGGGACAGGGAATGGGAAGGCTACACCTTC

J gene: TRBJ2-1
clone size: -
D gene: -
V gene: TRBV11-2
CDR3 protein: CASSLYSYNEQFF
CDR3 DNA: TGTGCCAGCAGCTTATATTCGTACAATGAGCAGTTCTTC

J gene: TRBJ2-5
clone size: -
D gene: TRBD2
V gene: TRBV4-1
CDR3 protein: CASSKASGAYQETQYF
CDR3 DNA: TGCGCCAGCAGCAAAGCTAGCGGGGCGTACCAAGAGACCCAGTACTTC

J gene: TRBJ1-5
clone size: -
D gene: TRBD1
V gene: TRBV5-6
CDR3 protein: CASTVNRGSQPQHF
CDR3 DNA: TGTGCCAGCACCGTGAACAGGGGAAGTCAGCCCCAGCATTTT

J gene: TRBJ1-2
clone size: -
D gene: TRBD1
V gene: TRBV6-5
CDR3 protein: CASSYYRGANYGYTF
CDR3 DNA: TGTGCCAGCAGTTACTACAGGGGGGCTAACTATGGCTACACCTTC

J gene: TRBJ2-2
clone size: -
D gene: -
V gene: TRBV24-1
CDR3 protein: CATSDFHRGPGELFF
CDR3 DNA: TGTGCCACCAGTGATTTCCACCGGGGTCCCGGGGAGCTGTTTTTT

J gene: TRBJ1-2
clone size: -
D gene: TRBD1
V gene: TRBV5-1
CDR3 protein: CASSLEGSGGGYTF
CDR3 DNA: TGCGCCAGCAGCTTGGAAGGCTCAGGGGGCGGCTACACCTTC

J gene: TRBJ1-2
clone size: -
D gene: TRBD1
V gene: TRBV6-2/TRBV6-3
CDR3 protein: CASSNRRTGDYGYTF
CDR3 DNA: TGTGCCAGCAGCAATAGGAGGACAGGGGACTATGGCTACACCTTC

J gene: TRBJ2-7
clone size: once
D gene: -
V gene: TRBV18
CDR3 protein: CASSPSESYEQYF
CDR3 DNA: TGTGCCAGCTCACCATCGGAGTCCTACGAGCAGTACTTC

J gene: TRBJ1-2
clone size: -
D gene: -
V gene: TRBV24-1
CDR3 protein: CATSDFGTSYGYTF
CDR3 DNA: TGTGCCACCAGTGATTTCGGGACAAGCTATGGCTACACCTTC

J gene: TRBJ2-5
clone size: -
D gene: -
V gene: TRBV14
CDR3 protein: CASSQLNGETQYF
CDR3 DNA: TGTGCCAGCAGCCAATTAAACGGGGAGACCCAGTACTTC

J gene: TRBJ1-1
clone size: -
D gene: -
V gene: TRBV30
CDR3 protein: CAWSVTGGESKGAFF
CDR3 DNA: TGTGCCTGGAGTGTCACAGGAGGGGAAAGTAAAGGGGCTTTCTTT

J gene: TRBJ1-5
clone size: -
D gene: TRBD1
V gene: TRBV6-6
CDR3 protein: CASSTGTGALGPQHF
CDR3 DNA: TGTGCCAGCAGTACTGGGACAGGGGCCTTAGGGCCCCAGCATTTT

J gene: TRBJ1-2
clone size: -
D gene: -
V gene: TRBV21-1
CDR3 protein: CASSKDDNSTYGYTF
CDR3 DNA: TGTGCCAGCAGTAAAGATGACAACTCGACCTATGGCTACACCTTC

J gene: TRBJ2-3
clone size: -
D gene: TRBD1
V gene: TRBV2
CDR3 protein: CASRGDRGRTDTQYF
CDR3 DNA: TGTGCCAGCAGGGGGGACAGGGGGCGCACAGATACGCAGTATTTT

J gene: TRBJ1-5
clone size: -
D gene: -
V gene: TRBV7-3
CDR3 protein: CASSLTPNQPQHF
CDR3 DNA: TGTGCCAGCAGCTTAACTCCTAATCAGCCCCAGCATTTT

J gene: TRBJ2-7
clone size: -
D gene: -
V gene: TRBV5-1
CDR3 protein: CASSFFTGGGLGGEQYF
CDR3 DNA: TGCGCCAGCAGCTTTTTTACAGGGGGTGGACTAGGCGGCGAGCAGTACTTC

J gene: TRBJ1-1
clone size: -
D gene: TRBD1
V gene: TRBV7-9
CDR3 protein: CASSTGTGLNTEAFF
CDR3 DNA: TGTGCCAGCAGCACTGGGACAGGACTGAACACTGAAGCTTTCTTT

J gene: TRBJ1-4
clone size: -
D gene: -
V gene: TRBV4-3
CDR3 protein: CASSQSVYSHRVEKLFF
CDR3 DNA: TGCGCCAGCAGCCAAAGTGTGTACTCTCACAGGGTGGAAAAACTGTTTTTT

J gene: TRBJ1-4
clone size: -
D gene: -
V gene: TRBV6-5
CDR3 protein: CASRDSTTNEKLFF
CDR3 DNA: TGTGCCAGCAGGGACAGTACAACTAATGAAAAACTGTTTTTT

J gene: TRBJ1-2
clone size: -
D gene: -
V gene: TRBV9
CDR3 protein: CASSVETGGYTF
CDR3 DNA: TGTGCCAGCAGCGTAGAAACGGGGGGCTACACCTTC

J gene: TRBJ1-3
clone size: -
D gene: TRBD1
V gene: TRBV11-3
CDR3 protein: CASSRGTGSSGNTIYF
CDR3 DNA: TGTGCCAGCAGCCGCGGGACAGGGAGCTCTGGAAACACCATATATTTT